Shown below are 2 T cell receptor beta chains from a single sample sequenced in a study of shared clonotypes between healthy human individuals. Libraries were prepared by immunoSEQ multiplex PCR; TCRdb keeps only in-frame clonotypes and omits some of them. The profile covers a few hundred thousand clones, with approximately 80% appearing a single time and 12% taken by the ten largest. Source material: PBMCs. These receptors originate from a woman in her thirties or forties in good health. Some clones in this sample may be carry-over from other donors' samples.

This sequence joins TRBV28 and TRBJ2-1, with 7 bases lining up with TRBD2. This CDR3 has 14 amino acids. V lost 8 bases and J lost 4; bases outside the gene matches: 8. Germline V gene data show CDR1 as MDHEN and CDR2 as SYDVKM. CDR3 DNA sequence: TGTGCCAGCCACCCAACTAGCGATTACAATGAGCAGTTCTTC. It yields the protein CASHPTSDYNEQFF.

The CDR3, as DNA: TGTGCCAGCAGTTCCCAGGGGGCGCCCTATGGCTACACCTTC. Translated, it gives CASSSQGAPYGYTF. The chain links TRBV28 to TRBJ1-2, with 8 bases fitting TRBD1. CDR3 length: 14 residues. J gave up 4 bases and V 4 bases, and 5 bases lay outside the gene matches. Germline V gene sequence: CDR1 MDHEN, CDR2 SYDVKM.